These T cell receptor beta chains were read from a single sample in a study of T cells in Graves' hyperthyroidism and ophthalmopathy. MiXCR, run by TCRdb on the multiplex PCR reads, gives a single entry per CDR3 protein. The sample lists roughly 740,000 distinct CDR3 sequences; less than 20% were seen once. Sequencing was carried out using blood. These receptor sequences come from a young man with Graves' hyperthyroidism. CDR3s include the opening cysteine and the closing phenylalanine or tryptophan. D genes are given only for firm matches. Not every row has a clone size; where given, it reads once, few, many or a size class.

j_call d_call v_call clone_size cdr3_nt cdr3_aa
TRBJ2-3 TRBD2 TRBV6-2/TRBV6-3 many TGTGCCAGCAGTCCAGGCCTAGCGGGAGAGGCAGATACGCAGTATTTT CASSPGLAGEADTQYF
TRBJ2-7 NA TRBV19 few TGTGCCAGTAGTATGGGCAGCGAGTGGTCCTACGAGCAGTACTTC CASSMGSEWSYEQYF
TRBJ2-5 NA TRBV12-3/TRBV12-4 many TGTGCCAGCAGTTTTGACAAACAAGAGACCCAGTACTTC CASSFDKQETQYF
TRBJ2-1 NA TRBV28 many TGTGCCAGCAGTTTTCGCCCCGATGAGCAGTTCTTC CASSFRPDEQFF
TRBJ2-1 TRBD1 TRBV2 few TGTGCCAGCAGGGGGACAGCTTCCTACAATGAGCAGTTCTTC CASRGTASYNEQFF
TRBJ2-6 TRBD2 TRBV7-2 many TGTGCCAGCAGCTTAGGGCTAGCGGGAGTGGCCGGGGCCAACGTCCTGACTTTC CASSLGLAGVAGANVLTF
TRBJ2-5 NA TRBV7-6 NA TGTGCCAGCAGCTTATTTCCGGGAACATCCACTCAAGAGACCCAGTACTTC CASSLFPGTSTQETQYF
TRBJ2-7 NA TRBV2 many TGTGCCAGCGGGGCGGGGAATACCTACGAGCAGTACTTC CASGAGNTYEQYF
TRBJ2-1 TRBD2 TRBV6-1 NA TGTGCCAGCAGCCCGCTTGTGGGCGGGGGATACAATGAGCAGTTCTTC CASSPLVGGGYNEQFF
TRBJ2-7 TRBD2 TRBV28 many TGTGCCAGCAGTTTAGGGACCTTAGCGGGGGCCTACGAGCAGTACTTC CASSLGTLAGAYEQYF
TRBJ2-7 NA TRBV20-1 many TGCAGTGCTAGAGCTAGGGTACGGTACGAGCAGTACTTC CSARARVRYEQYF
TRBJ1-2 TRBD1 TRBV28 many TGTGCCAGCAGTTCCAGGGGGCTGAGCTATGGCTACACCTTC CASSSRGLSYGYTF
TRBJ2-5 NA TRBV24-1 many TGTGCCACCAGTGATCCCGGACCGGGACACTTCCCAGAGACCCAGTACTTC CATSDPGPGHFPETQYF
TRBJ1-1 NA TRBV3-1 many TGTGCCAGCAGCCAAGCAGGGCCGCTCGGGGCTTTCTTT CASSQAGPLGAFF
TRBJ2-5 NA TRBV6-1 NA TGTGCCAGCAGTAATACCTGGGGGGAGACCCAGTACTTC CASSNTWGETQYF
TRBJ1-5 NA TRBV12-3/TRBV12-4 many TGTGCCAGCAGCTTCGGGACTGGCAATCAGCCCCAGCATTTT CASSFGTGNQPQHF
TRBJ2-5 NA TRBV2 many TGTGCCAGCAGTGACCCGAACCAAGAGACCCAGTACTTC CASSDPNQETQYF
TRBJ2-7 NA TRBV10-1 NA TGCGCCAGCAGTGAGTTACTGGCGGGCCGACCCGAATATGACTACGAGCAGTACTTC CASSELLAGRPEYDYEQYF
TRBJ2-7 TRBD1 TRBV28 many TGTGCCAGCAGTTTAGATACAGGGGGTTCCTACGAGCAGTACTTC CASSLDTGGSYEQYF
TRBJ1-1 NA TRBV20-1 NA TGCAGTGCGCGTACTAACAAAGCTTCCTTT CSARTNKASF
TRBJ2-3 NA TRBV5-6 many TGTGCCAGCAGCTTGATTGGATTGGGCACAGATACGCAGTATTTT CASSLIGLGTDTQYF
TRBJ1-2 NA TRBV6-2/TRBV6-3 once TGTGCCAGCAGTTACCCGTCGGCCTCAGGAGACTATGGCTACACCTTC CASSYPSASGDYGYTF